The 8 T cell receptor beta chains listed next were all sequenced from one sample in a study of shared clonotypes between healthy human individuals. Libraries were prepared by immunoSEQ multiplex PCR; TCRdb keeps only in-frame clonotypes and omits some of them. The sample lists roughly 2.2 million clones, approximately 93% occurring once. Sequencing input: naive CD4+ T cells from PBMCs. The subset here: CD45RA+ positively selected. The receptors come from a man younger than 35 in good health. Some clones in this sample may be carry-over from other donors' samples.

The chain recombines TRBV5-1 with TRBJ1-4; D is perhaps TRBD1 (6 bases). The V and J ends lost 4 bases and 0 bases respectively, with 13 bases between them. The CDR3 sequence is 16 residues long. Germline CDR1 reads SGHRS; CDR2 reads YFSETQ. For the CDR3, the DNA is TGCGCCAGCAGCCCTGGACAGCCCACAACTAATGAAAAACTGTTTTTT. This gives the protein CASSPGQPTTNEKLFF. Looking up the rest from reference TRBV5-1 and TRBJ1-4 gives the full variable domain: KAGVTQTPRYLIKTRGQQVTLSCSPISGHRSVSWYQQTPGQGLQFLFEYFSETQRNKGNFPGRFSGRQFSNSRSEMNVSTLELGDSALYLCASSPGQPTTNEKLFFGSGTQLSVL.

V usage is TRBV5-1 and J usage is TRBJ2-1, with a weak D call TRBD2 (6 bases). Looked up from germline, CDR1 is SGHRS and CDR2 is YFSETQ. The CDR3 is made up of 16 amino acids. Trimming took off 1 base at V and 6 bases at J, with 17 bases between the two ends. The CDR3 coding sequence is TGCGCCAGCAGCTTGCTCTCAGGGCAGGGAGGCAATGAGCAGTTCTTC. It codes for CASSLLSGQGGNEQFF.

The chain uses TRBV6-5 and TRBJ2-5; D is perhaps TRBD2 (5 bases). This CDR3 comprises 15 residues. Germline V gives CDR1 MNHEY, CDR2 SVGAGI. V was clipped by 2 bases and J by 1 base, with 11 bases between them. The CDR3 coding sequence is TGTGCCAGCAGTTACGTAACGGGATTCCAAGAGACCCAGTACTTC. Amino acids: CASSYVTGFQETQYF.

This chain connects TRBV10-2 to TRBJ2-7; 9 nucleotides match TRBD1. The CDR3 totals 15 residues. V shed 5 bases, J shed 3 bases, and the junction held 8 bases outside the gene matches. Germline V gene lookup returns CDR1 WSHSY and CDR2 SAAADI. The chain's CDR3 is CASSKQGQGLYEQYF. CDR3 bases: TGCGCCAGCAGTAAACAAGGACAGGGGCTCTACGAGCAGTACTTC.

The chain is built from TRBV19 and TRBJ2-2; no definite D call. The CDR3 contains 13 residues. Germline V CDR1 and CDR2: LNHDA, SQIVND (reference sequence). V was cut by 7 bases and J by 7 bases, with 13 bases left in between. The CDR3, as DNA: TGTGCCAGTACCCCCAAGGCTGGCGGGGAGCTGTTTTTT. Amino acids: CASTPKAGGELFF.

The CDR3 sequence is CASSGLADNEQFF. CDR3 DNA sequence: TGTGCCAGCTCGGGACTAGCGGACAATGAGCAGTTCTTC. V and J are TRBV5-4 and TRBJ2-1; 11 nucleotides match TRBD2. Germline V gives CDR1 SGHNT, CDR2 YYREEE (reference sequence). The trim removed 7 bases at V and 5 bases at J, leaving 2 bases unmatched. The CDR3 length is 13 residues.

The CDR3 DNA follows: TGTGCCGGAGTTCGGGAAGGTTATGGCTACACCTTC. Translating gives CAGVREGYGYTF. The chain carries TRBV2 and TRBJ1-2; no clear D gene. Trimming took off 11 bases at V and 5 bases at J, with 15 bases between the two ends. This CDR3 spans 12 amino acids. From germline, CDR1 is SNHLY and CDR2 FYNNEI.

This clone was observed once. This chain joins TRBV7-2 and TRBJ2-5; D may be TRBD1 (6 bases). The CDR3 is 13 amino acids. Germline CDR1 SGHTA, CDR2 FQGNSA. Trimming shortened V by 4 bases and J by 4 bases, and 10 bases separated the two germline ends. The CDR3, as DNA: TGTGCCAGCAGCTCTGGACAGCTAGAGACCCAGTACTTC. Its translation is CASSSGQLETQYF.